A single sample is the source of the 22 T cell receptor beta chains below, sequenced in a study. TCRdb re-called the RT-PCR reads through MiXCR, storing one row per CDR3 protein. The sample consists of fewer than 800,000 distinct CDR3 sequences, 14% of them appearing once. The sample consisted of memory CD4+ T cells from blood. The receptors originated from a female donor in good health, serving as a healthy control.

This clonotype was seen a handful of times. The rearrangement links TRBV12-3 or TRBV12-4 to TRBJ2-7; 7 nucleotides agree with TRBD1. This CDR3 is 15 amino acids long. Losses at the gene ends were 5 bases for V and 3 bases for J; bases not matched to a gene: 10. The CDR3 protein is CASSPAGTAVYEQYF. The CDR3 coding sequence is TGTGCCAGCAGTCCGGCCGGGACAGCTGTCTACGAGCAGTACTTC.

Written as DNA, the CDR3 is TGTGCCACCAGTGAACCAGGGGTCGGGGGTGAAAAACTGTTTTTT. Its translation: CATSEPGVGGEKLFF. The chain employs TRBV24-1 and TRBJ1-4; possibly TRBD1 for D (6 bases). V dropped 4 bases and J dropped 7 bases, with 15 bases sitting between them. The CDR3 loop spans 15 amino acids. Per germline, CDR1 KGHDR and CDR2 SFDVKD.

This clonotype has a count of ten or more. V gene TRBV18 combines with J gene TRBJ1-1, with a weak D call TRBD1 (6 bases). The length of the CDR3 is 15 residues. The V gene lost 1 base and the J gene lost 1 base, with 10 bases spanning the gap. Germline V gene lookup returns CDR1 KGHSH and CDR2 LQKENI. The CDR3 coding sequence is TGTGCCAGCTCACCACGTTCGGGGGCGAACACTGAAGCTTTCTTT. Protein sequence: CASSPRSGANTEAFF.

The chain combines TRBV7-8 with TRBJ2-1; 11 nucleotides align to TRBD2. The CDR3 totals 15 residues. J lost 12 bases, V lost 2 bases, and 9 bases had no gene match. Looked up from germline, CDR1 is SGHVS and CDR2 is FQNEAQ. CDR3 loop: CASSLPGLAAPGQFF. CDR3 in DNA: TGTGCCAGCAGCTTACCGGGACTAGCGGCCCCGGGGCAGTTCTTC.

Worth noting for this clonotype: No conserved phenylalanine or tryptophan is present at the end of the CDR3, so a read error is the likely explanation. The gene calls are TRBV7-2 and TRBJ2-2, with a weak D call TRBD2 (5 bases). The CDR3 is 13 amino acids. V lost 5 bases and J lost 6, with 10 bases in between. Germline CDR1 reads SGHTA; CDR2 reads FQGNSA. CDR3 region: CASSAAVPGELFL. The CDR3 DNA is TGTGCCAGCAGCGCAGCGGTTCCCGGGGAGCTGTTTTTA.

The chain links TRBV10-2 to TRBJ1-1; perhaps TRBD1 as D (5 bases). CDR1 and CDR2 (germline): WSHSY, SAAADI. The CDR3 is 16 residues long. V was pared by 1 base and J by 1 base, with 13 bases between. DNA for the CDR3: TGCGCCAGCAGTGAGTTGGGTAGGGGACGGAACACTGAAGCTTTCTTT. Translating gives CASSELGRGRNTEAFF.

Note on this clonotype: The junction and the germline gene differ at one end; a read error may be behind it. This chain joins TRBV5-1 and TRBJ2-2, with D tentatively TRBD1 or TRBD2 (5 bases each). CDR1 and CDR2 (germline): SGHRS, YFSETQ. The CDR3 covers 14 residues. The CDR3, as DNA: TGCGCCAGCAGCTTGGCGGTAGGGACCGGGGAGCTGCTTTTT. Translation gives CASSLAVGTGELLF.

The CDR3 loop is CASRDRAQEQYF. The CDR3 DNA follows: TGTGCCAGCCGGGACAGGGCACAAGAGCAGTACTTC. The chain joins TRBV2 to TRBJ2-7; 9 nucleotides line up with TRBD1. V dropped 8 bases and J dropped 7; count of bases not matched to a gene: 6. The CDR3 has 12 residues. Germline lookup yields CDR1 SNHLY and CDR2 FYNNEI.

This clonotype was seen more than once but under ten times. The gene calls are TRBV20-1 and TRBJ2-1; 14 bases are a match to TRBD2. CDR1 is DFQATT and CDR2 is SNEGSKA in the germline V gene (reference sequence). The trim removed 5 bases at V and 2 bases at J, leaving 2 bases unmatched. The CDR3 loop spans 15 amino acids. The CDR3 loop reads CSAGTSGSPYNEQFF. The CDR3 DNA follows: TGCAGTGCTGGGACTAGCGGGAGTCCCTACAATGAGCAGTTCTTC.

This clonotype was seen at least ten times. The chain has TRBV6-2 or TRBV6-3 and TRBJ2-2; D unclear. The CDR3 extends over 13 amino acids. The V gene's germline CDR1 is MNHEY and CDR2 SVGEGT. V was trimmed by 4 bases and J by 5 bases, leaving 8 bases between them. CDR3 DNA: TGTGCCAGCAGTTCTGAAAGGACCGGGGAGCTGTTTTTT. It translates to CASSSERTGELFF.

This clonotype was recorded at least ten times. V usage is TRBV25-1 and J usage is TRBJ2-2; tentatively, D is TRBD1 or TRBD2 (5 bases each). V was shortened by 8 bases and J by 3 bases, with 19 bases between the two germline ends. Germline V gives CDR1 MGHDK, CDR2 SYGVNS. The CDR3 contains 16 residues. CDR3 amino acids: CASSNLRDGHTGELFF. The DNA of the CDR3 is TGTGCCAGCTCAAACTTACGGGACGGTCACACCGGGGAGCTGTTTTTT.

This clonotype has a handful of counts. This rearrangement joins TRBV6-5 to TRBJ1-4; 8 bases are a match to TRBD1. Germline loops: CDR1 MNHEY, CDR2 SVGAGI. The CDR3 runs to 15 residues. With V trimmed by 2 bases and J by 8 bases, 7 bases remained unmatched. CDR3 bases: TGTGCCAGCAGTTACCAGGGGGCAAGGGAAGAAAAACTGTTTTTT. Its protein product is CASSYQGAREEKLFF.

In its sample, this clonotype was seen once. The chain combines TRBV19 with TRBJ2-2, with TRBD2 matching 9 bases. Germline V gene sequence: CDR1 LNHDA, CDR2 SQIVND (reference sequence). The CDR3 runs to 16 residues. Trimming took 4 bases from V and 5 from J; bases not matched to a gene: 8. The CDR3 coding sequence is TGTGCCAGTAGTAGGGCGGCGGGAGGGCCAACCGGGGAGCTGTTTTTT. Its translation is CASSRAAGGPTGELFF.

This clonotype turned up a few times. The J gene is TRBJ2-7, the V gene TRBV5-1, with 8 bases lining up with TRBD1. Germline loops: CDR1 SGHRS, CDR2 YFSETQ. The trim removed 4 bases at V and 5 bases at J, leaving 11 bases unmatched. CDR3 size: 15 residues. Here the CDR3 reads CASSMIGQGFDEQYF. In DNA form, the CDR3 reads TGCGCCAGCAGCATGATTGGACAGGGCTTCGACGAGCAGTACTTC.

V gene TRBV5-6 combines with J gene TRBJ1-4; D ambiguous. V lost 1 base, J lost 7 bases, and 8 bases lay in between. The CDR3 is 13 residues long. Germline CDR1 and CDR2: SGHDT and YYEEEE. CDR3 in amino acids: CASSLSQLEKLFF. The CDR3 DNA is TGTGCCAGCAGCTTGTCCCAGCTTGAAAAACTGTTTTTT.

The chain couples TRBV6-6 to TRBJ2-7; 9 bases line up with TRBD2. The CDR3 extends over 15 amino acids. Germline assignment: CDR1 MNHNY and CDR2 SVGAGI (reference sequence). The J segment lost 1 base and the V segment lost 6 bases, leaving 7 bases of the junction unmatched. In nucleotides, the CDR3 is TGTGCCAGCAGACCCGGGACTAGCTCTTCCTACGAGCAGTACTTC. It codes for CASRPGTSSSYEQYF.

This clonotype showed up just once. A much larger clone is a single base away; this may be a read error. V usage is TRBV5-1 and J usage is TRBJ2-7; possible D gene TRBD2, 6 bases. Trimming took 5 bases from V and 3 from J, leaving 15 bases between them. CDR1 and CDR2 from the germline V gene are SGHRS and YFSETQ. The CDR3 length is 14 residues. The CDR3 here is CASRRTGESYEQYF. In DNA form, the CDR3 reads TGCGCCAGCAGGCGCACGGGAGAGAGCTACGAGCAGTACTTC.

This clonotype was counted at least ten times. V is TRBV6-5 and J is TRBJ2-7, with 8 bases fitting TRBD2. Trimming cost V 5 bases and J 4 bases; bases outside gene matches: 7. The CDR3 runs to 14 residues. Germline CDR1 and CDR2: MNHEY and SVGAGI. CDR3 bases: TGTGCCAGCAGTCCCGGGACTAGTGCTTACGAGCAGTACTTC. This translates into CASSPGTSAYEQYF.

This clonotype appeared a few times. The chain uses TRBV5-4 and TRBJ2-7, with D uncertain. This CDR3 spans 13 amino acids. Germline loops: CDR1 SGHNT, CDR2 YYREEE (reference sequence). V dropped 1 base and J dropped 4 bases, with 9 bases sitting between them. This chain's CDR3 is CASSLNGQYEQYF. The CDR3 DNA follows: TGTGCCAGCAGCTTGAACGGTCAATACGAGCAGTACTTC.

This clonotype was seen only a few times. The chain carries TRBV5-1 and TRBJ1-3; D unresolved. The ends were cut back, 0 bases at V and 2 bases at J, with 9 bases in the middle. The CDR3 is made up of 15 amino acids. Germline V gives CDR1 SGHRS, CDR2 YFSETQ. CDR3 DNA: TGCGCCAGCAGCTTGGGGGGTAAGGCTGGAAACACCATATATTTT. It is translated as CASSLGGKAGNTIYF.

The chain recombines TRBV10-3 with TRBJ2-7, with 9 nucleotides matching TRBD2. The V gene's germline CDR1 is ENHRY and CDR2 SYGVKD. The ends lost 3 bases at V and 8 bases at J; junction bases unmatched: 11. The CDR3 has 15 amino acids. The CDR3: CAISDDSGSGTKQYF. The CDR3 DNA is TGTGCCATCAGTGATGATAGCGGGAGTGGGACAAAGCAGTACTTC.

This clonotype was found many times. The chain recombines TRBV5-1 with TRBJ2-3; TRBD2 matches at 8 bases. From germline, CDR1 is SGHRS and CDR2 YFSETQ. Losses at the gene ends were 4 bases for V and 3 bases for J; bases not matched to a gene: 16. The CDR3 length is 18 residues. DNA for the CDR3: TGCGCCAGCAGCAGGGGACCCCTTGCGGGGGGCTCAACAGATACGCAGTATTTT. It yields the protein CASSRGPLAGGSTDTQYF.